This T cell receptor beta chain is from a study of cytomegalovirus exposure and HLA in healthy donors. CDR3 length: 15 residues. Germline CDR1 and CDR2: SGHTA and FQGNSA. The V end lost 1 base, the J end lost 6 bases, and 13 bases lay between the germline ends. The PCR had 60 Vbeta and 13 Jbeta primers. Sequenced by immunoSEQ multiplex PCR; TCRdb stores in-frame clones only, minus some. Of about 130,000 clones listed, 60% to 80% are singletons. This chain links TRBV7-2 with TRBJ2-1; D not resolved. This receptor was identified in a man younger than 40 in good health and CMV-seronegative. The sequencing input was PBMCs. In nucleotides, the CDR3 is TGTGCCAGCAGCTTAGGAAACTCGAACTCCAATGAGCAGTTCTTC. As protein: CASSLGNSNSNEQFF.